Listed here are 27 T cell receptor beta chains from one sample, sequenced in a study of T cell repertoires in cytomegalovirus infection. Using its own MiXCR run on the reads, TCRdb lists one record per CDR3 protein. Found here are 300,000 to 400,000 distinct CDR3 sequences, 15% to 20% of them singletons; the top ten hold approximately 10%. Sequencing input: PBMCs. The receptors here all came from a human donor in good health (CMV status not recorded). Some clones in this sample may be carry-over from other donors' samples.

V gene TRBV20-1 combines with J gene TRBJ2-7, with a possible D match to TRBD2 (7 bases). Trimming removed 4 bases from V and 3 bases from J, with 19 bases in between. This CDR3 region has 15 residues. CDR1 DFQATT and CDR2 SNEGSKA come from the germline V gene (reference sequence). The CDR3 loop is CSANRGGLEGYEQYF. As DNA, the CDR3 is TGCAGTGCTAATCGCGGGGGCCTTGAGGGCTACGAGCAGTACTTC.

In its sample, this clonotype was seen many times. The V gene is TRBV7-8, the J gene TRBJ1-5, with D hard to call. The germline CDR1 and CDR2 sequences are SGHVS and FQNEAQ. There are 16 residues in the CDR3. V lost 3 bases and J 0 bases, leaving 12 bases between the germline ends. CDR3 nucleotide sequence: TGTGCCAGCAGCTTGAGCTTTCAGAGTAGCAATCAGCCCCAGCATTTT. This translates into CASSLSFQSSNQPQHF.

V usage is TRBV5-6 and J usage is TRBJ2-6; no clear D. The CDR3 is 14 residues long. Trimming removed 3 bases from V and 3 bases from J, with 7 bases in between. Germline assignment: CDR1 SGHDT and CDR2 YYEEEE. Written as DNA, the CDR3 is TGTGCCAGCAGCTCATGGGGTGGGGCCAACGTCCTGACTTTC. It yields the protein CASSSWGGANVLTF.

This clonotype has more than one count but fewer than ten. The V call is TRBV20-1, the J call TRBJ1-5; tentative D call: TRBD1 (5 bases). V was pared by 3 bases and J by 6 bases, with 18 bases between. Germline CDR1 reads DFQATT; CDR2 reads SNEGSKA (reference sequence). There are 15 residues in the CDR3. CDR3 protein: CSARDPWGSGQPQHF. The CDR3 nucleotides are TGCAGTGCTAGGGATCCCTGGGGGTCGGGTCAGCCCCAGCATTTT.

The CDR3 DNA reads TGTGCTAGTGGTTTGAATTGGGACAGGAACACTGAAGCTTTCTTT. It translates to CASGLNWDRNTEAFF. This sequence joins TRBV12-5 and TRBJ1-1; 7 nucleotides match TRBD1. Germline assignment: CDR1 LGHNT and CDR2 FRNRAP. The J segment lost 1 base and the V segment lost 2 bases, leaving 4 bases of the junction unmatched. The CDR3 extends over 15 amino acids.

The chain uses TRBV12-3 or TRBV12-4 and TRBJ2-7; D unresolved. Trimming left V 6 bases short and J 4 bases short, with 13 bases between. This CDR3 spans 13 amino acids. The chain's CDR3 is CASRPRPGYEQYF. DNA for the CDR3: TGTGCCAGCAGACCGAGGCCAGGTTACGAGCAGTACTTC.

At least ten counts were recorded for this clonotype. The chain joins TRBV7-2 to TRBJ2-2; D gene uncertain. This CDR3 has 14 amino acids. Germline CDR1 SGHTA, CDR2 FQGNSA. Between the trimmed V and J ends, which lost 1 base and 3 bases, there was a span of 6 bases. The CDR3 sequence: CASSLGPDTGELFF. The DNA of the CDR3 is TGTGCCAGCAGCTTAGGCCCGGACACCGGGGAGCTGTTTTTT.

This clonotype was recorded a few times. The chain employs TRBV20-1 and TRBJ1-1; D is possibly TRBD1 (6 bases). The CDR3 is 15 residues long. Trimming took off 6 bases at V and 3 bases at J, with 20 bases between the two ends. The germline V gene has CDR1 DFQATT and CDR2 SNEGSKA (reference sequence). CDR3 in amino acids: CSAGQGAGVDTEAFF. The CDR3 region has the DNA TGCAGTGCGGGACAAGGGGCAGGTGTGGACACTGAAGCTTTCTTT.

The sample holds one count of this clonotype. The V gene is TRBV10-3, the J gene TRBJ2-3, with D perhaps TRBD1 or TRBD2 (5 bases each). The CDR3 sequence is 15 residues long. Germline values: CDR1 ENHRY, CDR2 SYGVKD. V lost 3 bases and J lost 0, with 10 bases in between. The CDR3 DNA sequence: TGTGCCATCAGTGATGAGGGGCGAAGCACAGATACGCAGTATTTT. Translating it yields CAISDEGRSTDTQYF.

The rearrangement links TRBV19 to TRBJ2-2; TRBD1 aligns across 7 bases. The germline V gene has CDR1 LNHDA and CDR2 SQIVND (reference sequence). V dropped 7 bases and J dropped 1; count of bases not matched to a gene: 6. The CDR3 is 15 amino acids. CDR3 in amino acids: CASIRQGENTGELFF. The DNA for the CDR3 is TGTGCCAGTATAAGGCAGGGGGAGAACACCGGGGAGCTGTTTTTT.

The rearrangement joins TRBV20-1 to TRBJ2-1, with TRBD2 identical over 7 bases. V shed 7 bases and J 7 bases; nucleotides not matched to a gene: 10. CDR1 is DFQATT, CDR2 SNEGSKA, per germline (reference sequence). This CDR3 region has 13 residues. CDR3 protein: CSVTRAGKNEQFF. The CDR3 DNA sequence: TGCAGTGTCACCAGAGCGGGAAAGAATGAGCAGTTCTTC.

This clonotype appeared many times. The chain combines TRBV7-8 with TRBJ1-2; the D gene is possibly TRBD1 (6 bases). Looked up from germline, CDR1 is SGHVS and CDR2 is FQNEAQ. The CDR3 loop spans 13 amino acids. Deletions cut 5 bases from V and 4 bases from J, with 11 bases between. CDR3 sequence reads: CASSPQGSYGYTF. The CDR3 DNA sequence: TGTGCCAGCAGCCCACAGGGTTCCTATGGCTACACCTTC.

The table lists this clonotype with a few counts. The chain couples TRBV7-8 to TRBJ2-2, with TRBD2 matching over 7 bases. There are 16 residues in the CDR3. The V gene end was trimmed by 1 base and the J gene end by 4 bases; junction bases not matched to a gene: 6. The germline V gene has CDR1 SGHVS and CDR2 FQNEAQ. As DNA, the CDR3 is TGTGCCAGCAGCTTAGTCTTGGGGGGGTTCACCGGGGAGCTGTTTTTT. It translates to CASSLVLGGFTGELFF.

The chain combines TRBV2 with TRBJ1-4; D unclear. CDR3 length: 12 amino acids. Germline assignment: CDR1 SNHLY and CDR2 FYNNEI. Trimming took 4 bases from V and 12 from J, leaving 12 bases between them. The CDR3 here is CASSAAGSELFF. The CDR3 nucleotides read TGTGCCAGCAGTGCCGCGGGTTCGGAACTGTTTTTT.

In this sample, this clonotype turned up many times. The V gene is TRBV7-7, the J gene TRBJ1-1; D call uncertain. Trimming left V 3 bases short and J 1 base short, with 6 bases between. This CDR3 comprises 13 residues. CDR1 is SSHAT and CDR2 is FNYEAQ in the germline V gene (reference sequence). Here the CDR3 reads CASSFAQNTEAFF. CDR3 in DNA: TGTGCCAGCAGCTTCGCCCAGAACACTGAAGCTTTCTTT.

The table lists this clonotype with a few counts. The J gene is TRBJ1-1, the V gene TRBV6-2 or TRBV6-3; D call uncertain. With 2 bases removed from V and 11 bases from J, the gap between germline ends came to 15 bases. CDR3 length: 13 residues. CDR1 is MNHEY and CDR2 is SVGEGT in the germline V gene. The CDR3: CASSYGPGIGAFF. The CDR3 DNA reads TGTGCCAGCAGTTACGGGCCCGGTATCGGGGCTTTCTTT.

Ten or more counts support this clonotype. This rearrangement joins TRBV7-2 to TRBJ1-2, with 8 bases identical to TRBD1. V was pared by 6 bases and J by 0 bases, with 3 bases of the junction left unmatched. Germline loops: CDR1 SGHTA, CDR2 FQGNSA. This CDR3 is built from 14 residues. CDR3 protein: CASRPGQANYGYTF. DNA for the CDR3: TGTGCCAGCAGGCCGGGACAGGCTAACTATGGCTACACCTTC.

V usage is TRBV4-2 and J usage is TRBJ2-7, with D perhaps matching TRBD1 or TRBD2 (5 bases each). Looked up from germline, CDR1 is LGHNA and CDR2 is YNFKEQ. Deletions cut 1 base from V and 5 bases from J, with 18 bases between. This CDR3 has 16 amino acids. Written as DNA, the CDR3 is TGTGCCAGCAGCCAAGGGCCCGGGACCACCCTGAACGAGCAGTACTTC. Encoded protein: CASSQGPGTTLNEQYF.

This clonotype was picked up a small number of times. The J gene is TRBJ1-2, the V gene TRBV7-6, with D hard to call. There are 12 residues in the CDR3. In germline, CDR1 is SGHVS, CDR2 FNYEAQ. Trimming shortened V by 1 base and J by 10 bases, and 10 bases separated the two germline ends. The CDR3 reads CASSLGGRAYTF. DNA for the CDR3: TGTGCCAGCAGCTTAGGCGGGAGAGCCTACACCTTC.

As concerns this clonotype: The junction does not match germline at one end; this may be a read error. This rearrangement joins TRBV28 to TRBJ2-7, with TRBD2 identical over 7 bases. This CDR3 contains 15 residues. Germline V gene data show CDR1 as MDHEN and CDR2 as SYDVKM. For the CDR3, the DNA is TGTGCCACCGTTTCGGCCGGGACTACCGGAGCCGAGCAGTGCTTC. Its protein product is CATVSAGTTGAEQCF.

V gene TRBV11-1 combines with J gene TRBJ2-1; D is unclear. Germline assignment: CDR1 SGHAT and CDR2 FQDESV (reference sequence). The CDR3 spans 14 residues. Deletions cut 1 base from V and 5 bases from J, with 9 bases between. The CDR3 here is CASSLEARDNEQFF. The CDR3 region has the DNA TGTGCCAGCAGCTTAGAGGCTCGGGACAATGAGCAGTTCTTC.

As for this clonotype: This could be a read error, since a much larger clone is one nucleotide away. CDR3 sequence (DNA): TGTGCCACCCGACCCCTCGAGGGGAGCGGGAGATCTTACAATGAGCAGTTCTTC. This encodes CATRPLEGSGRSYNEQFF. The chain is built from TRBV10-3 and TRBJ2-1, with 8 bases identical to TRBD2. The V and J ends lost 10 bases and 4 bases, in that order; junction bases with no gene match: 21. The CDR3 extends over 18 amino acids. CDR1 and CDR2 from the germline V gene are ENHRY and SYGVKD.

This clonotype appeared many times. V is TRBV7-9 and J is TRBJ2-7; 11 bases agree with TRBD2. The junction had 13 bases not matched to a gene; V was cut back by 8 bases and J by 4 bases. The CDR3 covers 16 residues. Germline loops: CDR1 SEHNR, CDR2 FQNEAQ (reference sequence). This CDR3 reads CASQPRPGTSGYEQYF. DNA for the CDR3: TGTGCCAGCCAACCAAGACCAGGGACTAGCGGATACGAGCAGTACTTC.

This clonotype turned up a few times. The gene calls are TRBV9 and TRBJ2-6; 10 nucleotides line up with TRBD2. V shed 0 bases and J 3 bases; nucleotides not matched to a gene: 6. Germline V gene data show CDR1 as SGDLS and CDR2 as YYNGEE. The CDR3 has 18 residues. CDR3 nucleotide sequence: TGTGCCAGCAGCGTAGGAAGCGGGAGGGCCGGTGGGGCCAACGTCCTGACTTTC. Protein product: CASSVGSGRAGGANVLTF.

There are a few counts of this clonotype. The V gene is TRBV23-1, the J gene TRBJ2-7, with a tentative D call TRBD2 (5 bases). TRBV23-1 is an ORF for which the function is uncertain. Between the trimmed V and J ends, which lost 4 bases and 1 base, there was a span of 20 bases. The CDR3 length is 17 residues. The CDR3 DNA reads TGCGCCAGCAGTCTGGTCGCTGGAGGTACTCCTTCCTACGAGCAGTACTTC. Translated, it gives CASSLVAGGTPSYEQYF.

This clonotype was recorded at least ten times. The V and J genes are TRBV7-2 and TRBJ1-1; D not resolved. Germline loops: CDR1 SGHTA, CDR2 FQGNSA. Trimming removed 1 base at V and 3 bases at J, with 6 bases between. The length of the CDR3 is 13 residues. CDR3 DNA sequence: TGTGCCAGCAGCTTAGTACAGCACACTGAAGCTTTCTTT. Amino acid sequence: CASSLVQHTEAFF.

This clonotype has just a few counts. The gene calls are TRBV15 and TRBJ2-2, with a weak D call TRBD1 (6 bases). V gave up 4 bases and J gave up 4 bases, with 13 bases separating them. The CDR3 extends over 15 amino acids. Looked up from germline, CDR1 is LNHNV and CDR2 is YYDKDF (reference sequence). The CDR3 loop is CATSIRGVSTGELFF. DNA for the CDR3: TGTGCCACCAGCATCAGGGGAGTATCCACCGGGGAGCTGTTTTTT.